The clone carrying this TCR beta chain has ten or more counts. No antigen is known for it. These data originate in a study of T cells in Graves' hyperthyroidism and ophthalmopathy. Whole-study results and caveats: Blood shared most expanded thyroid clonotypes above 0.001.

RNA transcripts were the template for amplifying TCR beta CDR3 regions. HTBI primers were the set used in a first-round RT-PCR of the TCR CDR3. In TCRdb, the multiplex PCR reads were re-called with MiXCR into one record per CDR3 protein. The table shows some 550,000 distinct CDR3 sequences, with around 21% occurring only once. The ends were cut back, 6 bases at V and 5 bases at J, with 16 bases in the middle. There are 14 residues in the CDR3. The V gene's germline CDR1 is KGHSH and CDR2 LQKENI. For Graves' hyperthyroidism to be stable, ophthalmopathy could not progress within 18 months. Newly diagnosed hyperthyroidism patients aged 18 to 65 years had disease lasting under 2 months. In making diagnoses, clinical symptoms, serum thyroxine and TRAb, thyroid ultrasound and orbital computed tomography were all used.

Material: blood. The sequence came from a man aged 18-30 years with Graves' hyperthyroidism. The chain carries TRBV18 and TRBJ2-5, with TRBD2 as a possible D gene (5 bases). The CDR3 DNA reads TGTGCCAGCTCTCCGGATTCGACGGGGGAGACCCAGTACTTC. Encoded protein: CASSPDSTGETQYF.